The rows below give T cell receptor beta chains drawn from one sample of a study of OX40 agonist ivuxolimab in advanced cancers. Method: immunoSEQ multiplex PCR; TCRdb's copy keeps in-frame clones and lacks some. Counted here are approximately 70,000 clones, about 91% occurring once; the ten biggest clones make up under 0.7%. The specimen comprised CD4+ or CD8+ T cells sorted from blood, sampled in a trial of the OX40 agonist ivuxolimab. Source of these receptors: an adult with an advanced solid tumor such as melanoma, head and neck, liver or kidney cancer. CDR3s include the opening cysteine and the closing phenylalanine or tryptophan. D genes are given only for firm matches. Not every row has a clone size; where given, it reads once, few, many or a size class.

d_call: TRBD1; j_call: TRBJ1-3; clone_size: -; v_call: TRBV2; cdr3_aa: CASSQTGGATIYF; cdr3_nt: TGTGCCAGCAGTCAGACAGGGGGCGCGACCATATATTTT
d_call: -; j_call: TRBJ1-2; clone_size: -; v_call: TRBV18; cdr3_aa: CASSLGGSYGYTF; cdr3_nt: TGTGCCAGCTCCCTGGGAGGTAGCTATGGCTACACCTTC
d_call: -; j_call: TRBJ2-1; clone_size: once; v_call: TRBV4-2; cdr3_aa: CASSQDAPSSYNEQFF; cdr3_nt: TGTGCCAGCAGCCAAGATGCGCCTAGTTCCTACAATGAGCAGTTCTTC
d_call: TRBD2; j_call: TRBJ2-5; clone_size: -; v_call: TRBV2; cdr3_aa: CASSEAGTSGVLGETQYF; cdr3_nt: TGTGCCAGCAGTGAAGCGGGGACTAGCGGGGTGCTGGGAGAGACCCAGTACTTC
d_call: -; j_call: TRBJ2-5; clone_size: -; v_call: TRBV5-8; cdr3_aa: CASSFQGGPTETQYF; cdr3_nt: TGTGCCAGCAGCTTTCAGGGGGGGCCAACGGAGACCCAGTACTTC
d_call: -; j_call: TRBJ1-2; clone_size: -; v_call: TRBV28; cdr3_aa: CASLDSQNYGYTF; cdr3_nt: TGTGCCAGCTTGGACAGCCAGAACTATGGCTACACCTTC
d_call: TRBD1; j_call: TRBJ1-5; clone_size: once; v_call: TRBV6-1; cdr3_aa: CASGDRGSNQPQHF; cdr3_nt: TGTGCCAGTGGGGACAGGGGTAGCAATCAGCCCCAGCATTTT
d_call: -; j_call: TRBJ2-3; clone_size: -; v_call: TRBV18; cdr3_aa: CASSPSRTDTQYF; cdr3_nt: TGTGCCAGCTCACCCAGCCGCACAGATACGCAGTATTTT
d_call: TRBD1; j_call: TRBJ1-1; clone_size: few; v_call: TRBV9; cdr3_aa: CASSPRDRNTEAFF; cdr3_nt: TGTGCCAGCAGCCCTCGGGACAGGAACACTGAAGCTTTCTTT
d_call: -; j_call: TRBJ2-3; clone_size: -; v_call: TRBV5-6; cdr3_aa: CASSLGRDTDTQYF; cdr3_nt: TGTGCCAGCAGCTTGGGGCGGGATACAGATACGCAGTATTTT
d_call: -; j_call: TRBJ2-5; clone_size: -; v_call: TRBV29-1; cdr3_aa: CSVDGGVETQYF; cdr3_nt: TGCAGCGTTGATGGCGGGGTAGAGACCCAGTACTTC
d_call: -; j_call: TRBJ2-3; clone_size: -; v_call: TRBV18; cdr3_aa: CASSLSGAAADTQYF; cdr3_nt: TGTGCCAGCTCACTTTCGGGGGCGGCCGCAGATACGCAGTATTTT
d_call: -; j_call: TRBJ1-4; clone_size: -; v_call: TRBV5-6; cdr3_aa: CASSLVGAGSGEKLFF; cdr3_nt: TGTGCCAGCAGCTTGGTTGGGGCAGGGTCGGGTGAAAAACTGTTTTTT
d_call: -; j_call: TRBJ2-1; clone_size: -; v_call: TRBV10-3; cdr3_aa: CAISESKGRAGLDNEQFF; cdr3_nt: TGTGCCATCAGTGAGTCGAAAGGTAGGGCAGGGTTAGACAATGAGCAGTTCTTC
d_call: -; j_call: TRBJ2-5; clone_size: -; v_call: TRBV5-1; cdr3_aa: CASSSDSPGGEQYF; cdr3_nt: TGCGCCAGCAGCTCGGACAGTCCGGGTGGAGAGCAGTACTTC
d_call: -; j_call: TRBJ1-1; clone_size: once; v_call: TRBV6-1; cdr3_aa: CAISRAMNTEAFF; cdr3_nt: TGTGCCATCAGCCGAGCAATGAACACTGAAGCTTTCTTT
d_call: -; j_call: TRBJ1-3; clone_size: -; v_call: TRBV6-6; cdr3_aa: CASSLTVSGNTIYF; cdr3_nt: TGTGCCAGCAGTTTGACAGTCTCTGGAAACACCATATATTTT
d_call: -; j_call: TRBJ2-2; clone_size: -; v_call: TRBV5-1; cdr3_aa: CASSLAVSNTGELFF; cdr3_nt: TGCGCCAGCAGCTTGGCTGTGTCGAACACCGGGGAGCTGTTTTTT
d_call: TRBD2; j_call: TRBJ2-1; clone_size: -; v_call: TRBV7-6; cdr3_aa: CASSSTSYEQFF; cdr3_nt: TGTGCCAGCAGTTCGACTAGCTATGAGCAGTTCTTC
d_call: TRBD1; j_call: TRBJ1-6; clone_size: -; v_call: TRBV18; cdr3_aa: CASSPPGQSTNSPLHF; cdr3_nt: TGTGCCAGCTCACCACCGGGACAGTCTACTAATTCACCCCTCCACTTT
d_call: -; j_call: TRBJ1-1; clone_size: -; v_call: TRBV5-5; cdr3_aa: CASSLGGSFPGEAFF; cdr3_nt: TGTGCCAGCAGCTTGGGAGGCAGCTTCCCCGGAGAGGCTTTCTTT
d_call: TRBD1; j_call: TRBJ1-1; clone_size: -; v_call: TRBV7-9; cdr3_aa: CASSLQGDTEAFF; cdr3_nt: TGTGCCAGCAGCTTACAGGGGGACACTGAAGCTTTCTTT
d_call: -; j_call: TRBJ2-7; clone_size: -; v_call: TRBV6-5; cdr3_aa: CASSIGALAYEQYF; cdr3_nt: TGTGCCAGCAGTATAGGGGCCCTCGCCTACGAGCAGTACTTC
d_call: -; j_call: TRBJ1-1; clone_size: -; v_call: TRBV7-8; cdr3_aa: CASSFNRDTEAFF; cdr3_nt: TGTGCCAGCAGCTTTAATAGGGACACTGAAGCTTTCTTT
d_call: -; j_call: TRBJ1-5; clone_size: once; v_call: TRBV10-1; cdr3_aa: CASAPPRDSNQPQHF; cdr3_nt: TGCGCCAGCGCCCCCCCCAGGGATTCTAATCAGCCCCAGCATTTT
d_call: -; j_call: TRBJ2-2; clone_size: -; v_call: TRBV9; cdr3_aa: CASSGRTGFYTGELFF; cdr3_nt: TGTGCCAGCAGCGGACGTACAGGGTTTTACACCGGGGAGCTGTTTTTT
d_call: -; j_call: TRBJ1-2; clone_size: few; v_call: TRBV2; cdr3_aa: CASRPPGRGYTF; cdr3_nt: TGTGCCAGCAGGCCCCCCGGAAGGGGCTACACCTTC
d_call: TRBD1; j_call: TRBJ2-2; clone_size: -; v_call: TRBV5-6; cdr3_aa: CASSFLDRGPGELFF; cdr3_nt: TGTGCCAGCAGCTTTTTGGACAGGGGCCCCGGGGAGCTGTTTTTT
d_call: TRBD1; j_call: TRBJ1-2; clone_size: -; v_call: TRBV4-1; cdr3_aa: CASSQVGTGEFGYTF; cdr3_nt: TGCGCCAGCAGCCAAGTAGGGACAGGGGAATTTGGCTACACCTTC
d_call: -; j_call: TRBJ1-1; clone_size: -; v_call: TRBV5-1; cdr3_aa: CASSFSAGRLNTEAFF; cdr3_nt: TGCGCCAGCAGCTTTTCCGCGGGGCGGCTGAACACTGAAGCTTTCTTT
d_call: TRBD1; j_call: TRBJ2-5; clone_size: -; v_call: TRBV19; cdr3_aa: CASSPRDRGYQETQYF; cdr3_nt: TGTGCCAGTAGTCCTCGGGACAGGGGGTACCAAGAGACCCAGTACTTC
d_call: TRBD1; j_call: TRBJ2-3; clone_size: -; v_call: TRBV7-8; cdr3_aa: CASSQGAGEDTQYF; cdr3_nt: TGTGCCAGCAGCCAGGGGGCCGGGGAAGATACGCAGTATTTT
d_call: TRBD1; j_call: TRBJ2-1; clone_size: -; v_call: TRBV5-1; cdr3_aa: CASSGETGARNEQFF; cdr3_nt: TGCGCCAGCAGCGGCGAGACAGGGGCCCGTAATGAGCAGTTCTTC
d_call: TRBD1; j_call: TRBJ1-6; clone_size: -; v_call: TRBV7-6; cdr3_aa: CASSSRDREGSPLHF; cdr3_nt: TGTGCCAGCAGCTCCCGGGACAGGGAAGGTTCACCCCTCCACTTT
d_call: TRBD1; j_call: TRBJ1-1; clone_size: -; v_call: TRBV2; cdr3_aa: CASRGQGDTEAFF; cdr3_nt: TGTGCCAGCAGAGGACAGGGCGACACTGAAGCTTTCTTT
d_call: -; j_call: TRBJ1-2; clone_size: once; v_call: TRBV18; cdr3_aa: CASSPTQGNPYGYTF; cdr3_nt: TGTGCCAGCTCACCAACCCAGGGGAATCCCTATGGCTACACCTTC
d_call: -; j_call: TRBJ2-3; clone_size: -; v_call: TRBV29-1; cdr3_aa: CSVEPSATDTQYF; cdr3_nt: TGCAGCGTTGAACCTAGCGCTACAGATACGCAGTATTTT
d_call: -; j_call: TRBJ1-2; clone_size: -; v_call: TRBV5-4; cdr3_aa: CASRLNVPTYGYTF; cdr3_nt: TGTGCCAGCCGTCTTAACGTACCGACCTATGGCTACACCTTC
d_call: -; j_call: TRBJ1-2; clone_size: -; v_call: TRBV11-2; cdr3_aa: CASSLDRDNYGYTF; cdr3_nt: TGTGCCAGCAGCTTAGACCGGGACAACTATGGCTACACCTTC
d_call: -; j_call: TRBJ1-4; clone_size: -; v_call: TRBV6-1; cdr3_aa: CASSGNEKLFF; cdr3_nt: TGTGCCAGCAGTGGTAATGAAAAACTGTTTTTT